The source of this T cell receptor beta chain is a study of blood T cell repertoires in COVID-19. Study-wide context: The samples span acute and convalescent COVID-19 from the United States, Italy and Spain. The analysed material was cDNA or gDNA that came from T cells, B-cell-depleted T cells, or PBMCs.

Trimming stripped 4 bases from V and 0 bases from J, with 6 bases between. Germline lookup yields CDR1 SGDLS and CDR2 YYNGEE. The CDR3 sequence is 13 residues long. Original data processing: Quantification of nucleated cells was approximated via reference gene primer amplification. Profiled with immunoSEQ multiplex PCR; TCRdb holds only in-frame clones, not every one. That table gives V, J and clone size, and the DNA gave D and trimming. The table includes around 300,000 clones, approximately 83% detected once. The receptor's source is a woman aged 25 to 39 who had recovered from COVID-19. This chain uses TRBV9 with TRBJ2-3; D remains unclear. The sequencing input was peripheral blood. The DNA for the CDR3 is TGTGCCAGCAGCCCTTCTAGCACAGATACGCAGTATTTT. This encodes CASSPSSTDTQYF. The variable domain in full, with the rest retrieved from reference TRBV9 and TRBJ2-3, is DSGVTQTPKHLITATGQRVTLRCSPRSGDLSVYWYQQSLDQGLQFLIQYYNGEERAKGNILERFSAQQFPDLHSELNLSSLELGDSALYFCASSPSSTDTQYFGPGTRLTVL.